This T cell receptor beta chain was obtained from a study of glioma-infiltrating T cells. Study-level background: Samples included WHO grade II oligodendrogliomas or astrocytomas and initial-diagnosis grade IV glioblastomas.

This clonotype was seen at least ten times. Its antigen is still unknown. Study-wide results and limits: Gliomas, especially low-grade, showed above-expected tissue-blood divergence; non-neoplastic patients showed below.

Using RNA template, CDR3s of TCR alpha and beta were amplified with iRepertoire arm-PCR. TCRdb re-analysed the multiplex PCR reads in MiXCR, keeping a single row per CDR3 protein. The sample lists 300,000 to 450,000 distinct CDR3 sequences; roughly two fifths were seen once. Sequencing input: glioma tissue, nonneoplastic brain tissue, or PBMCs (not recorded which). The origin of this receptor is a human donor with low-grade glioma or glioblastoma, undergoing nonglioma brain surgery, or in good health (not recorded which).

Here the CDR3 reads CASSPGDQETQYF. The CDR3 DNA follows: TGTGCCAGCAGTCCAGGAGACCAAGAGACCCAGTACTTC. The genes are TRBV28 and TRBJ2-5; unclear D gene. Germline values: CDR1 MDHEN, CDR2 SYDVKM. The CDR3 has 13 amino acids. Trimming removed 5 bases from V and 0 bases from J, with 7 bases in between.